The 5 T cell receptor beta chains presented below share a single source sample, sequenced in a study of shared clonotypes between healthy human individuals. Assay used: immunoSEQ multiplex PCR; TCRdb lists only in-frame clones, some missing. This sample carries about 680,000 clones, roughly 72% of them seen once, and the ten largest clones take around 2%. The source material was memory CD4+ T cells sorted from blood. As to subset: CD45RA-negative fraction. These receptor sequences come from a woman in her twenties or thirties in good health.

This clone was detected only once. The V gene is TRBV28, the J gene TRBJ1-5; D is uncertain. The CDR3 sequence is 15 residues long. V dropped 5 bases and J dropped 0 bases, with 11 bases sitting between them. From germline, CDR1 is MDHEN and CDR2 SYDVKM. The DNA for the CDR3 is TGTGCCAGCAGTACGCCCCTCCTTAGCAATCAGCCCCAGCATTTT. This encodes CASSTPLLSNQPQHF.

The chain couples TRBV7-2 to TRBJ2-7, with TRBD1 matching over 8 bases. The CDR3 consists of 14 residues. Germline V gene data show CDR1 as SGHTA and CDR2 as FQGNSA. V lost 1 base to trimming and J lost 3 bases; unmatched junction nucleotides: 2. CDR3 region: CASSLGTGYYEQYF. The DNA of the CDR3 is TGTGCCAGCAGCTTAGGGACAGGGTACTACGAGCAGTACTTC.

The V and J genes are TRBV7-6 and TRBJ2-5; 15 bases fit TRBD2. This CDR3 is built from 18 residues. J gave up 5 bases and V 8 bases, and 15 bases lay outside the gene matches. Germline CDR1 reads SGHVS; CDR2 reads FNYEAQ. CDR3 amino acids: CASLNPQGGLAGGETQYF. The CDR3 bases are TGTGCCAGCTTAAACCCACAGGGCGGACTAGCGGGGGGGGAGACCCAGTACTTC.

V is TRBV5-1 and J is TRBJ2-7; D might be TRBD1 or TRBD2, each matching 6 bases. The germline CDR1 and CDR2 sequences are SGHRS and YFSETQ. CDR3 length: 15 residues. V lost 6 bases to trimming and J lost 1 base, with 17 bases between them. This CDR3 is CASNPIGGTSYEQYF. Written as DNA, the CDR3 is TGCGCCAGCAACCCCATAGGGGGGACGTCCTACGAGCAGTACTTC.

This clone was seen a few times. This rearrangement joins TRBV18 to TRBJ2-6; D could derive from TRBD1 or TRBD2 (5 bases each). CDR1 is KGHSH and CDR2 is LQKENI in the germline V gene. This CDR3 contains 14 residues. Between the trimmed V and J ends, which lost 5 bases and 1 base, there was a span of 6 bases. The chain's CDR3 is CASSWGSGANVLTF. The CDR3 bases are TGTGCCAGCTCATGGGGGTCTGGGGCCAACGTCCTGACTTTC.